This T cell receptor (beta chain) was recovered during a study of CD8 T cells in Susac syndrome. TCR beta sequences were obtained from blood CD8+ and CD4+ T cells. As to this clonotype: The target antigen is unknown.

Findings of the study overall: The study's TCR sequencing and HLA analysis drew on a certain number of individuals. That number was acknowledged as relatively small.

Random hexamers served to reverse transcribe roughly 0.45 to 1 ug RNA. Amplification of TCR beta CDR3 across 54 Vbeta and 13 Jbeta was performed with immunoSEQ multiplex PCR. TCRdb re-derived calls from the immunoSEQ multiplex PCR reads in MiXCR, one entry per CDR3 protein. Among about 190,000 distinct CDR3 sequences listed, 85% to 95% were seen once. The specimen sequenced was CD4+ T cells from PBMCs. This receptor was obtained from a human donor in good health.

This CDR3 reads CATSTGLAGDNEQFF. The CDR3 nucleotides are TGTGCCACCAGCACCGGACTAGCGGGAGACAATGAGCAGTTCTTC. The genes are TRBV15 and TRBJ2-1; TRBD2 matches at 13 bases. Per the germline V gene, CDR1 is LNHNV and CDR2 is YYDKDF (reference sequence). With 4 bases clipped from V and 5 bases from J, the junction kept 2 bases outside the gene matches. CDR3 size: 15 residues. The full variable domain, completed using reference TRBV15 and TRBJ2-1, is DAMVIQNPRYQVTQFGKPVTLSCSQTLNHNVMYWYQQKSSQAPKLLFHYYDKDFNNEADTPDNFQSRRPNTSFCFLDIRSPGLGDTAMYLCATSTGLAGDNEQFFGPGTRLTVL.